Following are 19 T cell receptor beta chains from one sample sequenced in a study of response to subunit inactivated influenza vaccine. TCRdb reanalysed the RT-PCR reads using MiXCR and keeps one entry per CDR3 protein. Of some 180,000 distinct CDR3 sequences in the sample, 9.2% were seen once. This specimen was non-naive T cells sorted from PBMCs, taken on the day of vaccination. These receptor sequences come from a man aged 45-65 years who received an inactivated influenza vaccine.

This clonotype has only a few counts. This chain links TRBV5-1 with TRBJ2-7; 8 bases fit TRBD1. Per the germline V gene, CDR1 is SGHRS and CDR2 is YFSETQ. The CDR3 totals 15 residues. The V segment lost 4 bases and the J segment 3 bases; nucleotides outside the gene matches: 9. CDR3 residues: CASSRATGVFYEQYF. The CDR3 DNA is TGCGCCAGCAGCCGTGCGACAGGGGTGTTCTACGAGCAGTACTTC.

This clonotype was detected ten times or more. The chain couples TRBV5-1 to TRBJ2-1; 10 bases agree with TRBD2. This CDR3 has 15 amino acids. Trimming took 3 bases from V and 6 from J; bases not matched to a gene: 6. CDR1 SGHRS and CDR2 YFSETQ come from the germline V gene. CDR3 protein: CASSSLAGEVNEQFF. CDR3 DNA sequence: TGCGCCAGCAGCTCTCTAGCGGGAGAGGTCAATGAGCAGTTCTTC.

The genes are TRBV19 and TRBJ1-6; D is unclear. Trimming removed 6 bases from V and 0 bases from J, with 6 bases in between. CDR3 size: 14 residues. From germline, CDR1 is LNHDA and CDR2 SQIVND (reference sequence). In DNA form, the CDR3 reads TGTGCCAGTAGGGTGGACTCCTATAATTCACCCCTCCACTTT. It codes for CASRVDSYNSPLHF.

The chain carries TRBV4-3 and TRBJ2-3; TRBD2 matches 7 bases. The CDR3 spans 19 residues. Germline assignment: CDR1 LGHNA and CDR2 YSLEER. The trim removed 0 bases at V and 2 bases at J, leaving 14 bases unmatched. CDR3 DNA sequence: TGCGCCAGCAGCCAAGATTTGCTAGCGGCGGCTTGGCCCACAGATACGCAGTATTTT. Residues: CASSQDLLAAAWPTDTQYF.

The V call is TRBV6-1, the J call TRBJ1-2, with D hard to call. Germline V gives CDR1 MNHNS, CDR2 SASEGT. Trimming cost V 0 bases and J 12 bases, with 14 bases left between them. The CDR3 runs 13 residues. The CDR3 loop reads CASSEARRLSDTF. In nucleotides, the CDR3 is TGTGCCAGCAGTGAAGCGCGAAGGTTATCTGACACCTTC.

This clonotype was seen only a few times. The genes are TRBV12-3 or TRBV12-4 and TRBJ2-6, with TRBD1 identical over 9 bases. CDR3 size: 18 residues. Losses at the gene ends were 5 bases for V and 0 bases for J; bases not matched to a gene: 8. In DNA, the CDR3 is TGTGCCAGCAGTATCCGGACAGGGGCGAACTCTGGGGCCAACGTCCTGACTTTC. Protein product: CASSIRTGANSGANVLTF.

The V call is TRBV20-1, the J call TRBJ2-3, with unresolved D. This CDR3 is 12 amino acids long. Germline lookup yields CDR1 DFQATT and CDR2 SNEGSKA (reference sequence). The V end lost 6 bases, the J end lost 0 bases, and 7 bases lay between the germline ends. In nucleotides, the CDR3 is TGCAGTGCCCCAAGAAGCACAGATACGCAGTATTTT. Amino acid sequence: CSAPRSTDTQYF.

This clonotype has only a few counts. This sequence joins TRBV28 and TRBJ1-4; D is undetermined. The ends were cut back, 4 bases at V and 5 bases at J, with 11 bases in the middle. The CDR3 has 14 amino acids. CDR1 is MDHEN and CDR2 is SYDVKM in the germline V gene. DNA for the CDR3: TGTGCCAGCAGTTGGTGGGCCTCCAATGAAAAACTGTTTTTT. Translated: CASSWWASNEKLFF.

The chain employs TRBV29-1 and TRBJ2-7; TRBD1 agrees at 7 bases. The V gene's germline CDR1 is SQVTM and CDR2 ANQGSEA. Losses at the gene ends were 4 bases for V and 0 bases for J; bases not matched to a gene: 0. CDR3 length: 12 residues. The CDR3 DNA sequence: TGCAGCGTTGGGGACAGCTCCTACGAGCAGTACTTC. It codes for CSVGDSSYEQYF.

This clonotype was seen more than once but under ten times. The CDR3 sequence: CASSGGRGGTQYF. CDR3 coding DNA: TGCGCCAGCAGTGGGGGGCGGGGAGGTACGCAGTATTTT. The chain couples TRBV4-3 to TRBJ2-3; D may be TRBD1 or TRBD2 (6 bases each). Germline values: CDR1 LGHNA, CDR2 YSLEER. This CDR3 region has 13 residues. Trimming cost V 6 bases and J 8 bases, with 15 bases left between them.

There are a few counts of this clonotype. V is TRBV16 and J is TRBJ1-5; weak D call: TRBD1 (5 bases). Trimming took 4 bases from V and 7 from J, leaving 14 bases between them. The germline V gene encodes CDR1 KGHSY and CDR2 FQNENV. The CDR3 contains 14 residues. CDR3 sequence: CASSRRDPRQPQHF. DNA of the CDR3: TGTGCCAGCAGCCGCCGGGACCCACGCCAGCCCCAGCATTTT.

Ten or more counts support this clonotype. The V call is TRBV5-1, the J call TRBJ2-7, with 7 positions matching TRBD1. Germline lookup yields CDR1 SGHRS and CDR2 YFSETQ. CDR3 length: 14 amino acids. J was trimmed by 4 bases and V by 4 bases; bases with no gene match: 8. The CDR3 region is CASSLGQAQYEQYF. The CDR3, as DNA: TGCGCCAGCAGCCTAGGACAGGCACAATACGAGCAGTACTTC.

This clonotype was seen only a few times. This sequence joins TRBV5-1 and TRBJ1-1, with TRBD1 identical over 7 bases. Germline CDR1 SGHRS, CDR2 YFSETQ. This CDR3 comprises 14 residues. After removal of 6 bases from V and 0 bases from J, the junction contained 5 bases not matched to a gene. This chain's CDR3 is CASKRDSLNTEAFF. The CDR3 DNA sequence: TGCGCCAGCAAAAGGGACAGCCTGAACACTGAAGCTTTCTTT.

This clonotype was counted many times. This chain links TRBV13 with TRBJ2-1; possibly TRBD2 for D (6 bases). CDR3 length: 15 residues. CDR1 is PRHDT and CDR2 is FYEKMQ in the germline V gene (reference sequence). Trimming shortened V by 3 bases and J by 6 bases, and 15 bases separated the two germline ends. In nucleotides, the CDR3 is TGTGCCAGCAGCTTTAGTCTCGGGAGATCCAATGAGCAGTTCTTC. Residues: CASSFSLGRSNEQFF.

This clonotype was counted at least ten times. The V and J genes are TRBV20-1 and TRBJ2-5; 8 nucleotides line up with TRBD1. V dropped 8 bases and J dropped 7; count of bases not matched to a gene: 6. There are 11 residues in the CDR3. Germline V gene sequence: CDR1 DFQATT, CDR2 SNEGSKA (reference sequence). The CDR3, as DNA: TGCAGTTGTGGACAGGGAGGGACCCAGTACTTC. Translation gives CSCGQGGTQYF.

This clonotype was picked up many times. The V and J genes are TRBV12-3 or TRBV12-4 and TRBJ1-2; no reliable D call. This CDR3 has 15 amino acids. V was shortened by 1 base and J by 4 bases, with 13 bases between the two germline ends. CDR3: CASSLDGSALYGYTF. The CDR3 region has the DNA TGTGCCAGCAGTTTAGATGGCAGCGCTCTCTATGGCTACACCTTC.

This clonotype has just a few counts. V usage is TRBV5-6 and J usage is TRBJ2-7, with 10 bases matching TRBD2. The ends lost 2 bases at V and 2 bases at J; junction bases unmatched: 10. This CDR3 has 17 residues. Germline V lookup: CDR1 SGHDT, CDR2 YYEEEE. The CDR3 DNA follows: TGTGCCAGCAGCTTTCTTGGACTAGCGGAGGGGACCTACGAGCAGTACTTC. This codes for CASSFLGLAEGTYEQYF.

This clonotype was seen at least ten times. The chain employs TRBV15 and TRBJ2-2; perhaps TRBD1 as D (6 bases). The CDR3 is 14 amino acids. With 4 bases removed from V and 4 bases from J, the gap between germline ends came to 10 bases. Per germline, CDR1 LNHNV and CDR2 YYDKDF (reference sequence). The CDR3 DNA reads TGTGCCACCAGCATAAAGGACAGCACCGGGGAGCTGTTTTTT. Protein sequence: CATSIKDSTGELFF.

This chain uses TRBV28 with TRBJ2-1; 9 bases are shared with TRBD2. The CDR3 has 17 amino acids. The ends lost 1 base at V and 9 bases at J; junction bases unmatched: 13. Germline V gene lookup returns CDR1 MDHEN and CDR2 SYDVKM. The CDR3 here is CASSLYGGRAGLGEQFF. DNA for the CDR3: TGTGCCAGCAGTTTATACGGCGGGAGGGCCGGGTTGGGTGAGCAGTTCTTC.